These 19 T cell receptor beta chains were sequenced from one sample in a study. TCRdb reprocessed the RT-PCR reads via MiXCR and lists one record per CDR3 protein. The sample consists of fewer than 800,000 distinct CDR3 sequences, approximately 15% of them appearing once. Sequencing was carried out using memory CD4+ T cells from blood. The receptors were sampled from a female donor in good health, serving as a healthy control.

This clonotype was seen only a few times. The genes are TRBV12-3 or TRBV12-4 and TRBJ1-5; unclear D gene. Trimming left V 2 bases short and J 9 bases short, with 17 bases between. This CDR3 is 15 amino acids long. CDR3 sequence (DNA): TGTGCCAGCAGTTTATTAGATATCCAGCTATCGCCCCAGCATTTT. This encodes CASSLLDIQLSPQHF.

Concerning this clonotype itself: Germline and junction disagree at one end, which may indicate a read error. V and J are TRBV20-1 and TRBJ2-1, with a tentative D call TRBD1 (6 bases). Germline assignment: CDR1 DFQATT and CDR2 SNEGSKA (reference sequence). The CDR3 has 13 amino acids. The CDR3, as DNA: TGCAGTGCAACGGACAGAAAATACAATGAGCAGTTGTTC. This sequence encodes CSATDRKYNEQLF.

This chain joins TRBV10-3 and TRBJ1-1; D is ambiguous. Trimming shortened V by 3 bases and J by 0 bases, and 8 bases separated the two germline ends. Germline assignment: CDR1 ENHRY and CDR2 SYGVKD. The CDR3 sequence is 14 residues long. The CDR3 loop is CAISEQLLNTEAFF. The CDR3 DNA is TGTGCCATCAGTGAACAGCTTTTGAACACTGAAGCTTTCTTT.

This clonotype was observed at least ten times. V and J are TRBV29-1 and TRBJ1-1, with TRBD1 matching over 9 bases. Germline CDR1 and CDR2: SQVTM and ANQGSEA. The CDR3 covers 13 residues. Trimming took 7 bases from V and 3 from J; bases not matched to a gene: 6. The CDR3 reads CSAATGGDTEAFF. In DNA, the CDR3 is TGCAGCGCTGCGACAGGGGGAGACACTGAAGCTTTCTTT.

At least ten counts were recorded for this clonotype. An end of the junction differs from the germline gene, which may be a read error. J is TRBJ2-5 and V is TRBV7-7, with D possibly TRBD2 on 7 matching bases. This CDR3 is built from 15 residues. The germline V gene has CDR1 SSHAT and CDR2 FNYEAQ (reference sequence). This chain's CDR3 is CASSLLAGALETQYF. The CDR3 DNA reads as TGTGCTAGCAGCCTGCTGGCGGGGGCGTTGGAGACCCAGTACTTC.

This chain's CDR3 is CASSFYSRDGYEQYF. The DNA of the CDR3 is TGTGCCAGCAGCTTTTACAGTCGGGACGGCTACGAGCAGTACTTC. This chain links TRBV5-4 with TRBJ2-7; TRBD1 or TRBD2 may be the D gene (5 bases each). V was pared by 2 bases and J by 3 bases, with 15 bases between. The CDR3 totals 15 residues. Germline V gives CDR1 SGHNT, CDR2 YYREEE (reference sequence).

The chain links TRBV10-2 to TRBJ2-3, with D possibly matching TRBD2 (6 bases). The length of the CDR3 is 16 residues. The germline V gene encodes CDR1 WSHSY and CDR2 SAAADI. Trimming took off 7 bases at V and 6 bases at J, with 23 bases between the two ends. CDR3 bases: TGCGCCAGCACCCGGGGCGGGGCCCCCCCGGGTGATACGCAGTATTTT. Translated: CASTRGGAPPGDTQYF.

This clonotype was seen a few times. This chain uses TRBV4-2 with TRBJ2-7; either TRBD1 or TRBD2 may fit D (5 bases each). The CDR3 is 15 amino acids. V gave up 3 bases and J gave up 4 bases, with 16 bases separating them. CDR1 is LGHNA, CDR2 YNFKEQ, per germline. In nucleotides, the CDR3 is TGTGCCAGCAGCCAGGACCGGGGCATTCATTACGAGCAGTACTTC. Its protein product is CASSQDRGIHYEQYF.

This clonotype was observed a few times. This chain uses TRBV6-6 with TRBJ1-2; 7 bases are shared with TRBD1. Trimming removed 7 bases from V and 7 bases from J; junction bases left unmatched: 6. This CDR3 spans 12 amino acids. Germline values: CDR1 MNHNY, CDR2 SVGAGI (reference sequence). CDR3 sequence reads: CASNAGGGGYTF. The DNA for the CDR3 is TGTGCCAGCAACGCAGGGGGGGGTGGCTACACCTTC.

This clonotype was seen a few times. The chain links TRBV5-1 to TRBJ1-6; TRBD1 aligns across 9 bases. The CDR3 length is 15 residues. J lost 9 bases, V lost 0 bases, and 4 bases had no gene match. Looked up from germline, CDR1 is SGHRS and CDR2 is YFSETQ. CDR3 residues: CASSLVSGQGSPLHF. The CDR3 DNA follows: TGCGCCAGCAGCTTGGTATCGGGACAGGGTTCACCCCTCCACTTT.

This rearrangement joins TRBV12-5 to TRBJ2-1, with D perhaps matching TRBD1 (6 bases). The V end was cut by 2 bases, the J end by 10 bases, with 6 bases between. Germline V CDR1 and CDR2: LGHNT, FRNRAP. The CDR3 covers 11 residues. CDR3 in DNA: TGTGCTAGTGGTTTGAGGGGGGAGCAGTTCTTC. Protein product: CASGLRGEQFF.

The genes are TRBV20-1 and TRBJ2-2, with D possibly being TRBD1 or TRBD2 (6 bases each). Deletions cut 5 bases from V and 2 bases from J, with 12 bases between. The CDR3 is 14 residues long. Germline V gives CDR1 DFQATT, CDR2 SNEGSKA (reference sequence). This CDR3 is CSAGGTLNTGELFF. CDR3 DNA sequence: TGCAGTGCTGGAGGGACACTTAACACCGGGGAGCTGTTTTTT.

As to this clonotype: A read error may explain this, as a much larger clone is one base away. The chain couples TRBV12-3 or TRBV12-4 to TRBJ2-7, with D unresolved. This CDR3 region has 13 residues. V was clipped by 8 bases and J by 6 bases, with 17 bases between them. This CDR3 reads CASGATGNAEQYF. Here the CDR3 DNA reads TGTGCCAGCGGTGCCACCGGAAATGCCGAGCAGTACTTC.

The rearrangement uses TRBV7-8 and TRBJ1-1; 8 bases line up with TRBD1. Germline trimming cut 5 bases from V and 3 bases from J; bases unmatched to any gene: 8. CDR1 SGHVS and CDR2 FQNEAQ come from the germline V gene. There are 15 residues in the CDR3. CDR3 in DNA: TGTGCCAGCAGCGTCGGACAGGGTGGGCACACTGAAGCTTTCTTT. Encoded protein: CASSVGQGGHTEAFF.

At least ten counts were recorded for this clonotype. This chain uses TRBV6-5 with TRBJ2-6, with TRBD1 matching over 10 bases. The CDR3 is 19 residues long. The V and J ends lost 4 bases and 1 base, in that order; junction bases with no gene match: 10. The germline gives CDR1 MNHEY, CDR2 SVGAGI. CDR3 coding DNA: TGTGCCAGCAGTTTGGGGACAGGGGACGCACGATCTGGGGCCAACGTCCTGACTTTC. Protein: CASSLGTGDARSGANVLTF.

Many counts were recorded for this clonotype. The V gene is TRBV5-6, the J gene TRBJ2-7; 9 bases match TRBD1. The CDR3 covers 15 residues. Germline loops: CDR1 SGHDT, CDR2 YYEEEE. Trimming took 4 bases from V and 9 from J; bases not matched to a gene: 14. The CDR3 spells CASSTPTGGPRGQYF. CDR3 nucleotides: TGTGCCAGCAGCACACCGACAGGGGGTCCCAGAGGGCAGTACTTC.

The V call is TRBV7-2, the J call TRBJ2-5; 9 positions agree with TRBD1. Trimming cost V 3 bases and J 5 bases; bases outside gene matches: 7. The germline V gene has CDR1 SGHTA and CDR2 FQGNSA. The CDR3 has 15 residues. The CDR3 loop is CASSFQQGAGETQYF. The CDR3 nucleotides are TGTGCCAGCAGCTTTCAACAGGGGGCTGGTGAGACCCAGTACTTC.

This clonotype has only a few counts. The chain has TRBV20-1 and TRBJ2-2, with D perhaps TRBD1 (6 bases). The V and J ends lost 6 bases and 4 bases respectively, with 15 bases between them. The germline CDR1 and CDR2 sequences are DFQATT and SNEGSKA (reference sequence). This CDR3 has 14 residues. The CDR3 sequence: CSARAGVRTGELFF. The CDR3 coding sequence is TGCAGTGCACGCGCAGGGGTTCGCACCGGGGAGCTGTTTTTT.

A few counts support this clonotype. CDR3 coding DNA: TGTGCCAGCTCCCCCGGACTAGCGGGGTCATTGGGGAATGAGCAGTTCTTC. Its protein is CASSPGLAGSLGNEQFF. The J gene is TRBJ2-1, the V gene TRBV18; 12 nucleotides align to TRBD2. The CDR3 spans 17 residues. The V and J ends lost 6 bases and 7 bases, in that order; junction bases with no gene match: 13. Germline-derived CDR1 and CDR2 are KGHSH and LQKENI.